This T cell receptor beta chain was found in a study of cytomegalovirus exposure and HLA in healthy donors. The table lists this clone with a few counts. Its antigen is undetermined. General study results and limits: In a later analysis, TCR beta V- and J-gene trimming was associated with a missense DCLRE1C variant.

V dropped 2 bases and J dropped 4; count of bases not matched to a gene: 12. The CDR3 totals 18 residues. CDR1 is SGHRS and CDR2 is YFSETQ in the germline V gene. Both 60 Vbeta primers and 13 Jbeta primers went into the PCR. Assay used: immunoSEQ multiplex PCR; TCRdb lists only in-frame clones, some missing. The repertoire holds 210,000 or so clones, with around 79% as singletons. The specimen was PBMCs. The chain employs TRBV5-1 and TRBJ1-6, with 7 bases that match TRBD1. This TCR was sampled from a girl aged 2 to 9 in good health and CMV-seronegative. CDR3 sequence (DNA): TGCGCCAGCAGCTTCCGAGGGGGCGCAGGGGGGTATAATTCACCCCTCCACTTT. It is translated as CASSFRGGAGGYNSPLHF. Full variable domain (remainder filled in from reference TRBV5-1 and TRBJ1-6): KAGVTQTPRYLIKTRGQQVTLSCSPISGHRSVSWYQQTPGQGLQFLFEYFSETQRNKGNFPGRFSGRQFSNSRSEMNVSTLELGDSALYLCASSFRGGAGGYNSPLHFGNGTRLTVT.